The 28 T cell receptor beta chains below all came from one sample that was sequenced in a study of metastatic and nonmetastatic thyroid tumors. Prior to thyroid surgery, none of the patients had received any treatment. TCRdb re-called the PCR reads through MiXCR. The sample consists of around 65,000 clones, about 14% of them appearing once. Sequenced: blood. Source of these receptors: a male donor with papillary thyroid cancer or a benign thyroid nodule (not recorded which). Some clones in this sample may be carry-over from other donors' samples.

V is TRBV10-2 and J is TRBJ1-2, with TRBD1 as a possible D gene (5 bases). The CDR3 sequence is 15 residues long. Trimming removed 0 bases from V and 7 bases from J, with 15 bases in between. CDR1 and CDR2 from the germline V gene are WSHSY and SAAADI. DNA of the CDR3: TGCGCCAGCAGTGAGTCTGGGACCTTATGGTGTGGCTACACCTTC. Translation gives CASSESGTLWCGYTF.

As regards this clone: A much more abundant neighbour one base away suggests this may be a read error. Other nucleotide sequences in the sample specify the same CDR3. The V gene is TRBV19, the J gene TRBJ2-2; D gene uncertain. CDR1 is LNHDA, CDR2 SQIVND, per germline (reference sequence). The CDR3 contains 13 residues. Written as DNA, the CDR3 is TGTGCCAGTAATCAGTTAAACACCGGTGAGCTGTTTTTT. Translated: CASNQLNTGELFF.

This clone was counted between two and nine times. The chain joins TRBV10-1 to TRBJ2-2; D is possibly TRBD1 (6 bases). CDR1 WNHNN and CDR2 SYGVQD come from the germline V gene (reference sequence). The CDR3 totals 14 residues. Trimming cost V 2 bases and J 4 bases, with 8 bases left between them. CDR3 coding DNA: TGCGCCAGCAGTGAGGGGGGCGGCACCGGGGAGCTGTTTTTT. Protein sequence: CASSEGGGTGELFF.

This clone occurred many times. CDR3 coding DNA: TGTGCCAGCAGTTTAAGGACTGGCGGGGAGCTATACGAGCAGTACTTC. Protein product: CASSLRTGGELYEQYF. V gene TRBV28 combines with J gene TRBJ2-7, with D possibly TRBD2 on 6 matching bases. The CDR3 sequence is 16 residues long. V was clipped by 2 bases and J by 4 bases, with 18 bases between them. Per germline, CDR1 MDHEN and CDR2 SYDVKM.

The chain couples TRBV7-3 to TRBJ1-6, with D tentatively TRBD1 (5 bases). The CDR3 totals 15 residues. V lost 4 bases to trimming and J lost 9 bases, with 16 bases between them. The germline CDR1 and CDR2 sequences are SGHTA and FQGTGA. As DNA, the CDR3 is TGTGCCAGCAGCTCTGGGGGACCAGGGAGTTCACCCCTCCACTTT. It is translated as CASSSGGPGSSPLHF.

This clone was counted at least ten times. The V call is TRBV12-3 or TRBV12-4, the J call TRBJ1-5; D is ambiguous. This CDR3 contains 13 residues. V was shortened by 3 bases and J by 6 bases, with 9 bases between the two germline ends. CDR3 region: CASSFAQRQPQHF. The DNA of the CDR3 is TGTGCCAGCAGTTTTGCACAGCGTCAGCCCCAGCATTTT.

This clone was detected many times. The chain has TRBV5-1 and TRBJ2-1; D unresolved. The V end was cut by 4 bases, the J end by 0 bases, with 11 bases between. CDR3 length equals 15 residues. Germline V CDR1 and CDR2: SGHRS, YFSETQ. The CDR3 reads CASSPDPSSYNEQFF. The CDR3 DNA is TGCGCCAGCAGCCCGGACCCGAGCTCCTACAATGAGCAGTTCTTC.

The sample holds many counts of this clone. The chain carries TRBV4-1 and TRBJ1-4; no reliable D call. There are 16 residues in the CDR3. The V gene lost 2 bases and the J gene lost 0 bases, with 10 bases spanning the gap. Germline lookup yields CDR1 MGHRA and CDR2 YSYEKL. The CDR3 DNA follows: TGCGCCAGCAGCCAAACCCCCTCAACAACTAATGAAAAACTGTTTTTT. It translates to CASSQTPSTTNEKLFF.

This clone occurred many times. The rearrangement joins TRBV20-1 to TRBJ1-4, with a possible D match to TRBD1 (6 bases). The V end lost 6 bases, the J end lost 5 bases, and 22 bases lay between the germline ends. The CDR3 loop spans 16 amino acids. CDR1 and CDR2 from the germline V gene are DFQATT and SNEGSKA (reference sequence). The CDR3 DNA reads as TGCAGTGCACTAAGTTACCAGGGGAGGGCCAATGAAAAACTGTTTTTT. This gives the protein CSALSYQGRANEKLFF.

The table lists this clone with many counts. V is TRBV4-2 and J is TRBJ1-3, with unresolved D. In germline, CDR1 is LGHNA, CDR2 YNFKEQ. This CDR3 spans 15 amino acids. V shed 0 bases and J shed 0 bases, with 6 bases lying between them. The CDR3 is CASSQDSHSGNTIYF. CDR3 bases: TGTGCCAGCAGCCAAGACAGCCACTCTGGAAACACCATATATTTT.

This clone was seen repeatedly, ten times or more. This chain links TRBV6-2 or TRBV6-3 with TRBJ2-5, with 12 bases lining up with TRBD1. V gave up 6 bases and J gave up 4 bases; unmatched junction bases: 3. The CDR3 has 14 amino acids. Germline V gives CDR1 MNHEY, CDR2 SVGEGT. CDR3 bases: TGTGCCAGCAGACCGGGACAGGGGGCAGAGACCCAGTACTTC. It specifies CASRPGQGAETQYF.

This clone was observed many times. This chain connects TRBV28 to TRBJ2-6, with D unresolved. V was trimmed by 7 bases and J by 7 bases, leaving 11 bases between them. This CDR3 is built from 13 residues. Germline CDR1 and CDR2: MDHEN and SYDVKM. DNA for the CDR3: TGTGCCAGCACCTCGTCGGGCGCCAACGTCCTGACTTTC. The encoded protein is CASTSSGANVLTF. The full variable domain, its missing parts supplied by reference TRBV28 and TRBJ2-6, is DVKVTQSSRYLVKRTGEKVFLECVQDMDHENMFWYRQDPGLGLRLIYFSYDVKMKEKGDIPEGYSVSREKKERFSLILESASTNQTSMYLCASTSSGANVLTFGAGSRLTVL.

Note on this clone: A read error may produce the germline difference seen at one junction end. Other DNA sequences in the same sample also yield this CDR3. The chain carries TRBV20-1 and TRBJ1-2; 9 bases map to TRBD1. The CDR3 is made up of 12 amino acids. Germline V lookup: CDR1 DFQATT, CDR2 SNEGSKA (reference sequence). The CDR3 coding sequence is TGCAGCGCCGAACAGGGGGCGCATGGCTACGCCTTC. This encodes CSAEQGAHGYAF.

A remark on this clone: Just one base apart from a much larger clone, this may be a read error. Other DNA sequences in this specimen translate into the identical CDR3. The V and J genes are TRBV19 and TRBJ2-5; 9 bases line up with TRBD2. With V trimmed by 3 bases and J by 6 bases, 8 bases remained unmatched. CDR3 length: 15 residues. Germline V gene data show CDR1 as LNHDA and CDR2 as SQIVND (reference sequence). CDR3 protein: CASSIGFSGSQTQYF. In nucleotides, the CDR3 is TGTGCCAGTAGTATTGGGTTTAGCGGGAGTCAGACCCAGTACTTC. The variable domain in full, completed from reference TRBV19 and TRBJ2-5, reads DGGITQSPKYLFRKEGQNVTLSCEQNLNHDAMYWYRQDPGQGLRLIYYSQIVNDFQKGDIAEGYSVSREKKESFPLTVTSAQKNPTAFYLCASSIGFSGSQTQYFGPGTRLLVL.

This clone has ten or more counts. The CDR3 DNA reads as TGTGCCAGCAGCTTGCTGGGACAGGGAGGAGATACGCAGTATTTT. Amino acid sequence: CASSLLGQGGDTQYF. The chain links TRBV5-6 to TRBJ2-3; 9 bases align to TRBD1. V shed 1 base, J shed 5 bases, and the junction held 5 bases outside the gene matches. CDR3 length: 15 amino acids. Germline V lookup: CDR1 SGHDT, CDR2 YYEEEE. Drawing the rest from reference TRBV5-6 and TRBJ2-3, the complete variable domain is DAGVTQSPTHLIKTRGQQVTLRCSPKSGHDTVSWYQQALGQGPQFIFQYYEEEERQRGNFPDRFSGHQFPNYSSELNVNALLLGDSALYLCASSLLGQGGDTQYFGPGTRLTVL.

This chain uses TRBV6-1 with TRBJ1-5, with D unclear. The CDR3 length is 13 residues. CDR1 is MNHNS and CDR2 is SASEGT in the germline V gene. Between the trimmed V and J ends, which lost 7 bases and 0 bases, there was a span of 7 bases. CDR3 nucleotide sequence: TGTGCCAGCATACGGCATAGCAATCAGCCCCAGCATTTT. It codes for CASIRHSNQPQHF.

The chain has TRBV20-1 and TRBJ2-1, with D possibly TRBD1 on 5 matching bases. The V gene lost 0 bases and the J gene lost 15 bases, with 12 bases spanning the gap. The CDR3 sequence is 11 residues long. Per the germline V gene, CDR1 is DFQATT and CDR2 is SNEGSKA (reference sequence). CDR3 amino acids: CSAREGPYLFF. DNA of the CDR3: TGCAGTGCTAGAGAGGGGCCTTATCTGTTCTTC.

Only a few counts were recorded for this clone. V is TRBV19 and J is TRBJ1-4; no clear D. Germline V gives CDR1 LNHDA, CDR2 SQIVND (reference sequence). The CDR3 loop spans 12 amino acids. Trimming removed 4 bases from V and 7 bases from J, with 7 bases in between. CDR3 sequence reads: CASSNVREKLFF. For the CDR3, the DNA is TGTGCCAGTAGTAATGTACGTGAAAAACTGTTTTTT.

This clone was observed many times. This chain joins TRBV3-1 and TRBJ2-1, with D perhaps matching TRBD2 (6 bases). The CDR3 totals 18 residues. CDR1 is LGHDT, CDR2 YNNKEL, per germline (reference sequence). The ends were cut back, 5 bases at V and 4 bases at J, with 24 bases in the middle. CDR3 sequence: CASSFLGWRDFLYNEQFF. The DNA for the CDR3 is TGTGCCAGCAGCTTCCTGGGGTGGCGGGACTTCCTATACAATGAGCAGTTCTTC.

This clone was detected a few times. Mismatch with germline at one junction end may stem from a read error. Other DNA sequences from this sample encode an identical CDR3 as well. The genes are TRBV6-5 and TRBJ1-2; D is perhaps TRBD1 (5 bases). Germline CDR1 reads MNHEY; CDR2 reads SVGAGI. The length of the CDR3 is 13 residues. The DNA of the CDR3 is TGTGCCAGCAGTTACTCTAGGGGCTATGGATACACATTC. Protein sequence: CASSYSRGYGYTF.

This clone was counted at least ten times. This same CDR3 is encoded by further DNA sequences in the sample. This chain uses TRBV3-1 with TRBJ2-1, with D perhaps TRBD2 (6 bases). V was pared by 4 bases and J by 0 bases, with 10 bases between. This CDR3 spans 15 amino acids. Germline lookup yields CDR1 LGHDT and CDR2 YNNKEL (reference sequence). The CDR3 is CASSPGTDSYNEQFF. The CDR3 DNA is TGTGCCAGCAGCCCCGGGACTGACTCCTACAATGAGCAGTTCTTC.

At least ten counts were recorded for this clone. The chain couples TRBV6-5 to TRBJ2-1, with 7 nucleotides matching TRBD1. The CDR3 is 17 residues long. Germline trimming cut 4 bases from V and 0 bases from J; bases unmatched to any gene: 9. The germline CDR1 and CDR2 sequences are MNHEY and SVGAGI. This CDR3 reads CASSSYRGRGSYNEQFF. The DNA of the CDR3 is TGTGCCAGCAGTTCCTACAGGGGCAGAGGCTCCTACAATGAGCAGTTCTTC.

J is TRBJ2-1 and V is TRBV7-9; D may be TRBD1 (6 bases). There are 12 residues in the CDR3. V was pared by 5 bases and J by 9 bases, with 11 bases between. The germline V gene has CDR1 SEHNR and CDR2 FQNEAQ (reference sequence). In nucleotides, the CDR3 is TGTGCCAGCAGCACCAGGGGATCTGAGCAGTTCTTC. This gives the protein CASSTRGSEQFF. The variable domain in full, with the rest retrieved from reference TRBV7-9 and TRBJ2-1, is DTGVSQNPRHKITKRGQNVTFRCDPISEHNRLYWYRQTLGQGPEFLTYFQNEAQLEKSRLLSDRFSAERPKGSFSTLEIQRTEQGDSAMYLCASSTRGSEQFFGPGTRLTVL.

A few counts support this clone. The chain couples TRBV18 to TRBJ1-4, with D maybe TRBD1 (6 bases). This CDR3 spans 14 amino acids. The germline CDR1 and CDR2 sequences are KGHSH and LQKENI. Trimming left V 2 bases short and J 6 bases short, with 10 bases between. CDR3 region: CASSPVGGDEKLFF. CDR3 DNA sequence: TGTGCCAGCTCACCAGTCGGGGGCGATGAAAAACTGTTTTTT.

This clone was picked up many times. The gene calls are TRBV9 and TRBJ2-1; tentatively, D is TRBD1 or TRBD2 (5 bases each). Trimming shortened V by 1 base and J by 6 bases, and 14 bases separated the two germline ends. Germline assignment: CDR1 SGDLS and CDR2 YYNGEE. The CDR3 length is 15 residues. CDR3 nucleotides: TGTGCCAGCAGCGTATACGGGGACCCAATCAATGAGCAGTTCTTC. Its protein is CASSVYGDPINEQFF.

This clone appeared many times. This chain connects TRBV7-9 to TRBJ1-3; perhaps TRBD1 as D (6 bases). Germline CDR1 SEHNR, CDR2 FQNEAQ (reference sequence). V lost 4 bases to trimming and J lost 4 bases, with 11 bases between them. The length of the CDR3 is 14 residues. The CDR3 DNA reads TGTGCCAGCAGCTCGACAGGTTCAGGAAACACCATATATTTT. Its protein product is CASSSTGSGNTIYF.

This clone was counted many times. The chain is built from TRBV4-1 and TRBJ1-5; no clear D. The CDR3 runs 15 residues. V lost 1 base and J 2 bases, leaving 9 bases between the germline ends. The V gene's germline CDR1 is MGHRA and CDR2 YSYEKL. This CDR3 is CASSQVREGNQPQHF. CDR3 nucleotides: TGCGCCAGCAGCCAAGTTCGTGAGGGCAATCAGCCCCAGCATTTT.

V and J are TRBV5-1 and TRBJ2-7, with TRBD2 matching over 7 bases. The length of the CDR3 is 14 residues. CDR1 is SGHRS, CDR2 YFSETQ, per germline. The CDR3 here is CASSFSSGSYGQYV. The CDR3 bases are TGCGCCAGCAGCTTTAGTAGCGGGTCCTACGGGCAGTACGTC.